This T cell receptor beta chain emerged from a study of blood T cell repertoires in COVID-19. About the study: PBMCs, B-cell-depleted T cells, or T cells were the source of the cDNA or gDNA that made up the material.

V was pared by 3 bases and J by 6 bases, with 2 bases of the junction left unmatched. CDR1 is SGHTA and CDR2 is FQGNSA in the germline V gene. The CDR3 loop spans 15 amino acids. Each exposed participant met a COVID-19 case in the 2 weeks preceding study entry. Only a few counts were recorded for this clone. Original data processing: Estimation of nucleated cell counts relied on the amplification of reference gene primers. Data came from immunoSEQ multiplex PCR; TCRdb stores just in-frame clones and leaves some out. The DNA was the basis for D and trimming; V, J and clone size are from that table. Of a few hundred thousand clones in the sample, about 85% were seen once.

Sequenced: PBMCs or T cells enriched from blood (not recorded which). This sequence originates from a woman between 45 and 60 years old who had been exposed to COVID-19. The J gene is TRBJ2-7, the V gene TRBV7-2, with TRBD2 identical over 16 bases. The chain's CDR3 is CASSLGLAGGAEQYF. The DNA for the CDR3 is TGTGCCAGCAGCTTGGGACTAGCGGGGGGGGCCGAGCAGTACTTC.